This T cell receptor beta chain was sequenced for a study of T cell repertoires in cytomegalovirus infection. In germline, CDR1 is SGHTA, CDR2 FQGNSA. Trimming took 6 bases from V and 0 from J, leaving 9 bases between them. The CDR3 length is 14 residues. This clonotype was observed many times. The antigen is not known. TCRdb itself ran the reads through MiXCR, one entry per CDR3 protein. The sample gives roughly 120,000 distinct CDR3 sequences, roughly 9.1% of which show up once; 31% is in the top ten. Material: PBMCs, sequenced either directly or after in vitro stimulation (not recorded which). The V gene is TRBV7-2, the J gene TRBJ2-4; the D is unclear. This sequence was found in a human donor in good health (CMV status not recorded). Some clones in this sample may be carry-over from other donors' samples. The chain's CDR3 is CASSTTLAKNIQYF. Here the CDR3 DNA reads TGTGCCAGCAGTACGACCTTAGCCAAAAACATTCAGTACTTC.